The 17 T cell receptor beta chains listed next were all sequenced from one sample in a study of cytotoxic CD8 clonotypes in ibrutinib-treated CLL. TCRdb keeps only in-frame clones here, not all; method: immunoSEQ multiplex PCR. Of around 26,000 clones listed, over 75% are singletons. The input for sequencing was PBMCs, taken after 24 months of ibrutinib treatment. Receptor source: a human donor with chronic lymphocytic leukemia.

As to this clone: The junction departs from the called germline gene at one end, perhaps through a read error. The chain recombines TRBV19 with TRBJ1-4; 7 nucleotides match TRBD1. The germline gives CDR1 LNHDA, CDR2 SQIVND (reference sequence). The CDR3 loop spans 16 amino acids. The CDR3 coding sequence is TGTGCCAGTAGTTTAGACGCGACAGGGAACGGGGAAAAACTGTTTTTT. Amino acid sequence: CASSLDATGNGEKLFF.

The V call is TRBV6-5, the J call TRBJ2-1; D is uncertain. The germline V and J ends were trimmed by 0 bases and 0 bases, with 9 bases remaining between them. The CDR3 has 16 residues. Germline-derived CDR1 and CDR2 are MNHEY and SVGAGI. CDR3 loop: CASSYSIASSYNEQFF. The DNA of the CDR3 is TGTGCCAGCAGTTACTCTATAGCCTCCTCCTACAATGAGCAGTTCTTC.

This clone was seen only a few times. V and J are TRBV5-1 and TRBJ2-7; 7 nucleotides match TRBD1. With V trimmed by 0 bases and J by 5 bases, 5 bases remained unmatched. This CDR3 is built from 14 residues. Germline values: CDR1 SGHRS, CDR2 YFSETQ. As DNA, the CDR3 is TGCGCCAGCAGCTTGGGACAGGGCAGCAACGAGCAGTACTTC. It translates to CASSLGQGSNEQYF. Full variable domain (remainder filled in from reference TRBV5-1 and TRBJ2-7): KAGVTQTPRYLIKTRGQQVTLSCSPISGHRSVSWYQQTPGQGLQFLFEYFSETQRNKGNFPGRFSGRQFSNSRSEMNVSTLELGDSALYLCASSLGQGSNEQYFGPGTRLTVT.

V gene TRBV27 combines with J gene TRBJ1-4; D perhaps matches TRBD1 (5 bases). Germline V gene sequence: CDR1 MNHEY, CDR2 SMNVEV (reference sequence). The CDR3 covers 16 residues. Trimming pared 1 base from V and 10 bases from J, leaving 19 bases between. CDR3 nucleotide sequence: TGTGCCAGCAGTTTATTAGTCGGGGTCGGGGGAGGAAAACTGTTTTTT. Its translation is CASSLLVGVGGGKLFF.

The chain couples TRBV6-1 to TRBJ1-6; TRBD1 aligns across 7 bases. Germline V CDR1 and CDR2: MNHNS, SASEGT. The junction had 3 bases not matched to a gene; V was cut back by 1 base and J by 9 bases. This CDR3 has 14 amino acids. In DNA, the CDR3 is TGTGCCAGCAGTGAAGTAGGGGGCGGTTCACCCCTCCACTTT. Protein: CASSEVGGGSPLHF.

CDR3 residues: CASSTQENTEAFF. In DNA form, the CDR3 reads TGTGCCAGCAGCACTCAGGAGAACACTGAAGCTTTCTTT. The J gene is TRBJ1-1, the V gene TRBV11-3, with no clear D. Trimming removed 5 bases at V and 1 base at J, with 8 bases between. The CDR3 covers 13 residues. CDR1 and CDR2 (germline): SGHNT, YENEEA.

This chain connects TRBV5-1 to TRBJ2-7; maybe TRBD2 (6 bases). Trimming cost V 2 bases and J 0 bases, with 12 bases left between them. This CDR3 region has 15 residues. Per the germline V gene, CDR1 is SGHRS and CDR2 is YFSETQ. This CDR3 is CASSFGGTNSYEQYF. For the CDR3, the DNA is TGCGCCAGCAGCTTTGGGGGGACCAACTCCTACGAGCAGTACTTC.

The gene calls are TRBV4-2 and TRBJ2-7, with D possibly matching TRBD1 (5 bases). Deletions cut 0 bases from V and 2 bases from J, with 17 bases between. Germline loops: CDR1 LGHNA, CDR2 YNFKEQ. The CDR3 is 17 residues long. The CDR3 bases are TGTGCCAGCAGCCAAGAAGGTGGGGCTAGTAACCCCTACGAGCAGTACTTC. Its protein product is CASSQEGGASNPYEQYF.

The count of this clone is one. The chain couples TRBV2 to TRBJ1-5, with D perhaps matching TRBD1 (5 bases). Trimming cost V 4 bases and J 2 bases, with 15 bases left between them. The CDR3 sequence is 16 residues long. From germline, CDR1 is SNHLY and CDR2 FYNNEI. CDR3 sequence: CASSAGLPLGNQPQHF. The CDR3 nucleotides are TGTGCCAGCAGTGCAGGGTTGCCCTTAGGCAATCAGCCCCAGCATTTT.

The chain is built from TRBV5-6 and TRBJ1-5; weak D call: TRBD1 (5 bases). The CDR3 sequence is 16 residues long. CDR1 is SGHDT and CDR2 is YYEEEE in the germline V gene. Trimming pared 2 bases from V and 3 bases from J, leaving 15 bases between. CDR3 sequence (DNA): TGTGCCAGCAGCTTCGCAGGGTCCCGTCCCAATCAGCCCCAGCATTTT. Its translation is CASSFAGSRPNQPQHF.

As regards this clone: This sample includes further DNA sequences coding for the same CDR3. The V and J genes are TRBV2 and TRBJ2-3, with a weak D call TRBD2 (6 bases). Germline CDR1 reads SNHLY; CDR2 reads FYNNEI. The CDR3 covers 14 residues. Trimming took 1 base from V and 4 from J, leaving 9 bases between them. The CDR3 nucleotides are TGTGCCAGCAGTGAAGGGGCTAGCGCAGATACGCAGTATTTT. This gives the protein CASSEGASADTQYF. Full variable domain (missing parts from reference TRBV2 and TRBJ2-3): EPEVTQTPSHQVTQMGQEVILRCVPISNHLYFYWYRQILGQKVEFLVSFYNNEISEKSEIFDDQFSVERPDGSNFTLKIRSTKLEDSAMYFCASSEGASADTQYFGPGTRLTVL.

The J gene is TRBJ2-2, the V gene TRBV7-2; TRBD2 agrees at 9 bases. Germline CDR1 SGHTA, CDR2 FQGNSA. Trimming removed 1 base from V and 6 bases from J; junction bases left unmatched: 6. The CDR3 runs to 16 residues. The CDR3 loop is CASSLEGGGAAGELFF. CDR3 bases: TGTGCCAGCAGCTTAGAGGGCGGGGGGGCGGCCGGGGAGCTGTTTTTT.

This CDR3 reads CASSLWGAYNEQFF. The CDR3, as DNA: TGTGCCAGCAGTTTGTGGGGGGCCTACAATGAGCAGTTCTTC. The chain couples TRBV27 to TRBJ2-1; D perhaps matches TRBD2 (6 bases). The V gene's germline CDR1 is MNHEY and CDR2 SMNVEV (reference sequence). This CDR3 comprises 14 residues. V was shortened by 3 bases and J by 2 bases, with 8 bases between the two germline ends.

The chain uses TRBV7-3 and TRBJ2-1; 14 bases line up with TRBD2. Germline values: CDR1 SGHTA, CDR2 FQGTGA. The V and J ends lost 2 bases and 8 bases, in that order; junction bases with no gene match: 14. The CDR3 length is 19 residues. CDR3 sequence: CASSLFGASGTSGGDEQFF. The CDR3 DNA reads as TGTGCCAGCAGCTTATTTGGAGCCTCCGGGACTAGCGGGGGTGATGAGCAGTTCTTC.

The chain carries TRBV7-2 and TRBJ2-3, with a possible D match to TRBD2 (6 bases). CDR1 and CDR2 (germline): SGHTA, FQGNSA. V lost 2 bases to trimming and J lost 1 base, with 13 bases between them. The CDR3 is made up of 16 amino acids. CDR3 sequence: CASSLRRGTGTDTQYF. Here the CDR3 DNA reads TGTGCCAGCAGCTTAAGACGGGGGACTGGCACAGATACGCAGTATTTT.

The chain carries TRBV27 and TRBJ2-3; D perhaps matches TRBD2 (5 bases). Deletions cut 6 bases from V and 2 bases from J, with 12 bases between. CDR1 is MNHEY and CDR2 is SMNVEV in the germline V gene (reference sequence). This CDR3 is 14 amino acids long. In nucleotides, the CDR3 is TGTGCCAGCAGAACCGGGATCCACACAGATACGCAGTATTTT. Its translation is CASRTGIHTDTQYF.

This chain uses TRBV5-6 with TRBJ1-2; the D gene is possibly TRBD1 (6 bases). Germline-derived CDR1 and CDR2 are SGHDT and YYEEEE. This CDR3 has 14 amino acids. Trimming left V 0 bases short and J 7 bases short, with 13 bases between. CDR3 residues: CASSLDRVWVGYTF. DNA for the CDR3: TGTGCCAGCAGCTTGGACAGGGTATGGGTTGGCTACACCTTC.